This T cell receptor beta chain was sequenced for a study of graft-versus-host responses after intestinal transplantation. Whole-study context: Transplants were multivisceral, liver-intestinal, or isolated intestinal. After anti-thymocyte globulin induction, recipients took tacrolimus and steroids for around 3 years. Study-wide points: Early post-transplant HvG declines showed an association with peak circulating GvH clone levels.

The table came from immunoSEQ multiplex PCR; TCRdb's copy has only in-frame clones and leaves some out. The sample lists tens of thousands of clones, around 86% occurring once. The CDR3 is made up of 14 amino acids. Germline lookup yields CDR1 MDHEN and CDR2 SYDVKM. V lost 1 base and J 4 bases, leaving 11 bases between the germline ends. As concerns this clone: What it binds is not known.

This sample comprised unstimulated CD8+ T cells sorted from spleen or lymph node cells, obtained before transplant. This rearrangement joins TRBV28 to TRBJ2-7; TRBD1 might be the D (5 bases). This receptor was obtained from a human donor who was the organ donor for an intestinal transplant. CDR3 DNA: TGTGCCAGCAGTTTATATAGGGGTGGGTACGAGCAGTACTTC. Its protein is CASSLYRGGYEQYF.